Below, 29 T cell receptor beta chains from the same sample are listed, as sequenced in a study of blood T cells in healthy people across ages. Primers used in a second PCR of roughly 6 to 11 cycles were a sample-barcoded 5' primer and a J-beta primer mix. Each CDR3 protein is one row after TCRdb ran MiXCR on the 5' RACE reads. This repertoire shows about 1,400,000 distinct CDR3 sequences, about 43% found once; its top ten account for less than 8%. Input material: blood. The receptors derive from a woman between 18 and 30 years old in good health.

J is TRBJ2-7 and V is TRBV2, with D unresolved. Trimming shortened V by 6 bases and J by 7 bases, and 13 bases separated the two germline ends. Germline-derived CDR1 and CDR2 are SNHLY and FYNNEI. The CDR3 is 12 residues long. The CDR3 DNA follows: TGTGCCAGCAGCCCAAGGTTCAATGAGCAGTACTTC. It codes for CASSPRFNEQYF.

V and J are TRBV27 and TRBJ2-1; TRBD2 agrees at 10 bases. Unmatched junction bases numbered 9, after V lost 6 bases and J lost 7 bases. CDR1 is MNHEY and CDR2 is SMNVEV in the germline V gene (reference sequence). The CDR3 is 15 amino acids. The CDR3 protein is CASRRAGGHMNEQFF. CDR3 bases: TGTGCCAGCAGACGAGCGGGGGGGCATATGAATGAGCAGTTCTTC.

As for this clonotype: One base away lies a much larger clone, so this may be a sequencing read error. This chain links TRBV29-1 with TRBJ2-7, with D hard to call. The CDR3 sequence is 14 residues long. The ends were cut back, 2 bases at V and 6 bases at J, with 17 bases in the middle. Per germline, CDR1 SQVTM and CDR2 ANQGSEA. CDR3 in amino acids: CSVEFTSTPCEQYF. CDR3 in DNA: TGCAGCGTTGAATTTACAAGTACTCCCTGCGAGCAGTACTTC.

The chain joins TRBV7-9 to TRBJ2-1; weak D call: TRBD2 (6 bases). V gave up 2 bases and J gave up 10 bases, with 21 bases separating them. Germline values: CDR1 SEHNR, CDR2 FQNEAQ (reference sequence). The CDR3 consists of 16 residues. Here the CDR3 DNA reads TGTGCCAGCAGCTTAAGGTTGAGTGCGGGGTCATACGAGCAGTTCTTC. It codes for CASSLRLSAGSYEQFF.

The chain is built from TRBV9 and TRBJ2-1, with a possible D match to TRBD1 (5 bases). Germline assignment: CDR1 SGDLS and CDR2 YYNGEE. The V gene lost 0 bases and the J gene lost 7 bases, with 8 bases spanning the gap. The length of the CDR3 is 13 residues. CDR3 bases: TGTGCCAGCAGCGTAGAGCGACAGAATGAGCAGTTCTTC. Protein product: CASSVERQNEQFF.

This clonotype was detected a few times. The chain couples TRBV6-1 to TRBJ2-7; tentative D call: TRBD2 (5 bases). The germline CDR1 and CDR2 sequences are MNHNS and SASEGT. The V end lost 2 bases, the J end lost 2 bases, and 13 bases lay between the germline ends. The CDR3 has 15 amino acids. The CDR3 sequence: CASSESGKLAYEQYF. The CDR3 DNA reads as TGTGCCAGCAGTGAAAGCGGCAAGCTTGCCTACGAGCAGTACTTC.

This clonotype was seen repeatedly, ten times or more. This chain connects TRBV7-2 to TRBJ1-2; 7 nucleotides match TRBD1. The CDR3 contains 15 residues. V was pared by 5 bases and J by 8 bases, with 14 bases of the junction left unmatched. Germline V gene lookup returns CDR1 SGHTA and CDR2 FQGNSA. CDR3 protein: CASSPQTGRLGGYTF. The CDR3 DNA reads TGTGCCAGCAGCCCTCAGACAGGGCGATTGGGCGGCTACACCTTC.

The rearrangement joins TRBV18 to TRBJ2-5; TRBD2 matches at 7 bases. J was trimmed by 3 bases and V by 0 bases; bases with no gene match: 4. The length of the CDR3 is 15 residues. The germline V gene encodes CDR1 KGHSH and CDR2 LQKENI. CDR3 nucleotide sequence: TGTGCCAGCTCACCACCCGGGACTATTAAAGAGACCCAGTACTTC. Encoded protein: CASSPPGTIKETQYF.

The CDR3 DNA sequence: TGCAGTGCTTTAAAAATAGCGGACCAGCTCTACAATGAGCAGTTCTTC. This translates into CSALKIADQLYNEQFF. V usage is TRBV20-1 and J usage is TRBJ2-1; D possibly corresponds to TRBD2 (6 bases). Germline values: CDR1 DFQATT, CDR2 SNEGSKA (reference sequence). Trimming removed 5 bases from V and 3 bases from J, with 20 bases in between. The CDR3 totals 16 residues.

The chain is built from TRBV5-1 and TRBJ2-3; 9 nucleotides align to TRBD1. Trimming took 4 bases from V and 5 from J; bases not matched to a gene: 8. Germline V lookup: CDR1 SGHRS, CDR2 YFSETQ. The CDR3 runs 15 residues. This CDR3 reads CASSLGTGQRDTQYF. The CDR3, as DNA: TGCGCCAGCAGCCTAGGGACAGGGCAGAGAGATACGCAGTATTTT.

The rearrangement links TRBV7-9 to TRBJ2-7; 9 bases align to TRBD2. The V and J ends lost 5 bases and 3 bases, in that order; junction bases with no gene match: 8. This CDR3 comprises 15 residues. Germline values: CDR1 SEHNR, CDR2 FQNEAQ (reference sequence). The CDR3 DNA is TGTGCCAGCAGCATTCGAGCGGGGGGCCACTACGAGCAGTACTTC. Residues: CASSIRAGGHYEQYF.

The CDR3 nucleotides are TGCAGTGCTAGAGCCTTCCCTCCCCTAGGGGGTGAGCAGTTCTTC. Its protein is CSARAFPPLGGEQFF. V gene TRBV20-1 combines with J gene TRBJ2-1, with D possibly TRBD1 on 6 matching bases. Trimming removed 1 base at V and 9 bases at J, with 19 bases between. This CDR3 spans 15 amino acids. In germline, CDR1 is DFQATT, CDR2 SNEGSKA (reference sequence).

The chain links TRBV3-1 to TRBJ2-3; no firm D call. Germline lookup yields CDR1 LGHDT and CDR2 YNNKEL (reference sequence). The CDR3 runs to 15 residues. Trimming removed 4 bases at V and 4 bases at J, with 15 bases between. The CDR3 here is CASSPVRGGADTQYF. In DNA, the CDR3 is TGTGCCAGCAGCCCCGTACGAGGTGGGGCAGATACGCAGTATTTT.

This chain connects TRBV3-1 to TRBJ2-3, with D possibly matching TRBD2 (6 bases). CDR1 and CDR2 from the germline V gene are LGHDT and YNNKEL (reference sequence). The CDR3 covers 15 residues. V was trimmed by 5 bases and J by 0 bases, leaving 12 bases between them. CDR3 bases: TGTGCCAGCAGCGGAAGCGCGGGGAGCACAGATACGCAGTATTTT. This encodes CASSGSAGSTDTQYF.

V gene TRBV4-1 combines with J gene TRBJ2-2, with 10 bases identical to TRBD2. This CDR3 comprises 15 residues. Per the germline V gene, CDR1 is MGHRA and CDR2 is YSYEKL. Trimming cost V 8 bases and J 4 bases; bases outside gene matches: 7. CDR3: CASGAAGGRTGELFF. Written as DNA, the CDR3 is TGCGCCAGCGGCGCAGCGGGGGGGCGCACCGGGGAGCTGTTTTTT.

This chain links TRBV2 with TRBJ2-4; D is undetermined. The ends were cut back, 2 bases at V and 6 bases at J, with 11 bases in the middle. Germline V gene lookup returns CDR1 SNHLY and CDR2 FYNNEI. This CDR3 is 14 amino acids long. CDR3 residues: CASSETGHLNIQYF. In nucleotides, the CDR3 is TGTGCCAGCAGTGAAACGGGCCACCTAAACATTCAGTACTTC.

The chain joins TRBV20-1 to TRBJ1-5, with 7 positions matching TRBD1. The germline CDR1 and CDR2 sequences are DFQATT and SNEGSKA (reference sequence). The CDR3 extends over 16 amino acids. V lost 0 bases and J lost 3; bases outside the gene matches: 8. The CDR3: CSARDKGAGHNQPQHF. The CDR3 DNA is TGCAGTGCTAGAGATAAGGGGGCCGGTCACAATCAGCCCCAGCATTTT.

The CDR3 region has the DNA TGTGCCAGCAGCGGCACGCGAGCGGGCTGGACGTACAATGAGCAGTTCTTC. Encoded protein: CASSGTRAGWTYNEQFF. V usage is TRBV14 and J usage is TRBJ2-1, with D perhaps matching TRBD2 (6 bases). The germline V and J ends were trimmed by 5 bases and 4 bases, with 21 bases remaining between them. CDR1 is SGHDN, CDR2 FVKESK, per germline. The CDR3 contains 17 residues.

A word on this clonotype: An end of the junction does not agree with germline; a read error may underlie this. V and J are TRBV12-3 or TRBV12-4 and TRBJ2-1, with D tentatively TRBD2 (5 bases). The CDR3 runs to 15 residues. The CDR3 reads CAGSLRGSSYNEQFF. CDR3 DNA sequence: TGTGCCGGCAGTTTACGGGGTAGCTCCTACAATGAGCAGTTCTTC.

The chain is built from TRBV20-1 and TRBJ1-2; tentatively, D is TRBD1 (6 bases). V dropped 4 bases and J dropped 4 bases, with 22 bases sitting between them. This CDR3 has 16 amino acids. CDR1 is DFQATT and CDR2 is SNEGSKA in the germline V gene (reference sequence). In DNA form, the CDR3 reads TGCAGTGCTAATTCGGACCGAACAGGGTTATCCTATGGCTACACCTTC. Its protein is CSANSDRTGLSYGYTF.

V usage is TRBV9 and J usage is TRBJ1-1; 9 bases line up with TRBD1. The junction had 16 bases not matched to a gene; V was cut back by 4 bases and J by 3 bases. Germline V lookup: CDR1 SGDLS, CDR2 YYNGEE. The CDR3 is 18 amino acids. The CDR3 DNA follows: TGTGCCAGCAGCTCCCGGACAGGGGTTACGTATAGACACACTGAAGCTTTCTTT. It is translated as CASSSRTGVTYRHTEAFF.

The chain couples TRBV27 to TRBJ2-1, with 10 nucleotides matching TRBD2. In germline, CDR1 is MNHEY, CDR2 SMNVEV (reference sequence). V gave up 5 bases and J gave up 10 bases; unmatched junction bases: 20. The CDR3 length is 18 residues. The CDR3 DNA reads TGTGCCAGCAGTCCCGGAGGACTACTAGCGGGGCTTTCAGGAGAGCAGTTCTTC. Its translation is CASSPGGLLAGLSGEQFF.

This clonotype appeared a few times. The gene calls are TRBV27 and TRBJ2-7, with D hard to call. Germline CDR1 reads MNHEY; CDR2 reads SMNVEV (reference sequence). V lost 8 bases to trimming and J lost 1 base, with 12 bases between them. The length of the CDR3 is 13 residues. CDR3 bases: TGTGCCAGCGGGAAGGCCTTGTCCTACGAGCAGTACTTC. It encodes CASGKALSYEQYF.

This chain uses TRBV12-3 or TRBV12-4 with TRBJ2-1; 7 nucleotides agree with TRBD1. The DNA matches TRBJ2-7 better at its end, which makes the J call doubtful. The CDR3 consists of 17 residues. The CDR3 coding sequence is TGTGCCAGCAGTCCCTCCAAAGGGACAGTGGCCTACAATGAGCAGTACTTC. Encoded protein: CASSPSKGTVAYNEQYF.

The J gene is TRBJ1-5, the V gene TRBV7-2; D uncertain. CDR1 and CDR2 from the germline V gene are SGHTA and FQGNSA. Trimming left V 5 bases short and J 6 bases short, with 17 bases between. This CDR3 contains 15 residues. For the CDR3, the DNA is TGTGCCAGCAGCCTCGCTTTGTCCGGCGGTCAGCCCCAGCATTTT. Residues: CASSLALSGGQPQHF.

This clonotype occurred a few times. The CDR3 spells CSVSLTSGSDNEQFF. DNA for the CDR3: TGCAGCGTTTCTTTGACTAGCGGGAGCGACAATGAGCAGTTCTTC. V usage is TRBV29-1 and J usage is TRBJ2-1; 12 bases match TRBD2. V dropped 5 bases and J dropped 5; count of bases not matched to a gene: 7. Per the germline V gene, CDR1 is SQVTM and CDR2 is ANQGSEA. This CDR3 has 15 amino acids.

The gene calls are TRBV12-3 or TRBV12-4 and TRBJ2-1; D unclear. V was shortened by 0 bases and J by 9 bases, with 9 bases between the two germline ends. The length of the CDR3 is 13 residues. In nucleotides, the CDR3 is TGTGCCAGCAGTTTAGCCTCAACTGGTGAGCAGTTCTTC. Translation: CASSLASTGEQFF.

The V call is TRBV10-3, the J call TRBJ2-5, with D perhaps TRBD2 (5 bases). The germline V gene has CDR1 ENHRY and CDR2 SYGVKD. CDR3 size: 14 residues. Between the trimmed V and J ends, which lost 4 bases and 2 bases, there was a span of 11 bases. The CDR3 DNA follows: TGTGCCATCAGTGTAGGCGGGTCTCAAGAGACCCAGTACTTC. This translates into CAISVGGSQETQYF.

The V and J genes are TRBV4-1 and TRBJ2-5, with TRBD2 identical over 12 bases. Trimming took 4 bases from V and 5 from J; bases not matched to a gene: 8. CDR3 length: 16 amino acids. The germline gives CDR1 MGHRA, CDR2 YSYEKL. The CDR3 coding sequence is TGCGCCAGCAGCCCGACTAGCGGGGGTTTATGGGAGACCCAGTACTTC. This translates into CASSPTSGGLWETQYF.